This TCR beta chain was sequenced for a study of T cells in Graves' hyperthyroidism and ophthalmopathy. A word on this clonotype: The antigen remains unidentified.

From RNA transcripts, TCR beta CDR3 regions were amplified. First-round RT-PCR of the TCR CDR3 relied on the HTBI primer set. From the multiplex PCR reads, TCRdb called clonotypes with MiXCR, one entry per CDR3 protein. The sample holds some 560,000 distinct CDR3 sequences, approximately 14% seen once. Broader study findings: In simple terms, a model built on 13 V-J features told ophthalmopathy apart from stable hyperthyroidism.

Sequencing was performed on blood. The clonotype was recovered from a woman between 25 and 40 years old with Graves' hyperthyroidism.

The CDR3 here is CASSLYGDIQYF. Here the CDR3 DNA reads TGTGCCAGCAGCTTATACGGGGACATTCAGTACTTC. The V call is TRBV7-6, the J call TRBJ2-4, with D possibly matching TRBD2 (5 bases). V gave up 2 bases and J gave up 8 bases, with 7 bases separating them. The CDR3 is 12 amino acids. The germline gives CDR1 SGHVS, CDR2 FNYEAQ.